Following are 10 T cell receptor beta chains from one sample sequenced in a study of T cell repertoires in cytomegalovirus infection. In TCRdb, the reads were re-called with MiXCR into one record per CDR3 protein. This sample has about 700,000 distinct CDR3 sequences, with 33% found just once. These receptors are not linked to any known antigen. The sample in question was cultured PBMCs, obtained from culture after CMV antigen stimulation. These receptors were collected from a human donor in good health (CMV status not recorded). Some clones in this sample may be carry-over from other donors' samples.

This clonotype was seen once. V and J are TRBV20-1 and TRBJ1-2, with 9 positions matching TRBD1. CDR1 is DFQATT, CDR2 SNEGSKA, per germline (reference sequence). The length of the CDR3 is 16 residues. V lost 0 bases, J lost 3 bases, and 8 bases stayed unmatched. CDR3 sequence reads: CSARDLGTGTDYGYTF. In nucleotides, the CDR3 is TGCAGTGCTAGAGATCTTGGGACAGGGACGGACTATGGCTACACCTTC.

The genes are TRBV11-2 and TRBJ1-2; D is possibly TRBD1 (6 bases). The CDR3 loop spans 16 amino acids. Germline loops: CDR1 SGHAT, CDR2 FQNNGV. Trimming pared 7 bases from V and 2 bases from J, leaving 20 bases between. The DNA of the CDR3 is TGTGCCAGCACTTTCACCACAGGGTACGGGAACTATGGCTACACCTTC. Residues: CASTFTTGYGNYGYTF.

The chain is built from TRBV20-1 and TRBJ2-7; 7 bases agree with TRBD1. Trimming removed 5 bases from V and 4 bases from J; junction bases left unmatched: 2. In germline, CDR1 is DFQATT, CDR2 SNEGSKA (reference sequence). CDR3 length: 11 residues. The DNA for the CDR3 is TGCAGTGCTCAGGGGGAGTACGAGCAGTACTTC. Protein product: CSAQGEYEQYF.

This clonotype was counted many times. The chain joins TRBV12-3 or TRBV12-4 to TRBJ2-5, with D possibly being TRBD1 (6 bases). The CDR3 consists of 14 residues. The V end lost 5 bases, the J end lost 2 bases, and 12 bases lay between the germline ends. The CDR3 loop is CASSLGQLQETQYF. The CDR3 nucleotides are TGTGCCAGCAGTCTCGGACAGCTACAAGAGACCCAGTACTTC.

The rearrangement uses TRBV7-2 and TRBJ1-2; D is unclear. From germline, CDR1 is SGHTA and CDR2 FQGNSA. CDR3 length: 15 amino acids. Trimming pared 3 bases from V and 4 bases from J, leaving 15 bases between. DNA of the CDR3: TGTGCCAGCAGCTTCAGAGACACCACCGGCTATGGCTACACCTTC. Translating it yields CASSFRDTTGYGYTF. Full variable domain (remainder filled in from reference TRBV7-2 and TRBJ1-2): GAGVSQSPSNKVTEKGKDVELRCDPISGHTALYWYRQSLGQGLEFLIYFQGNSAPDKSGLPSDRFSAERTGGSVSTLTIQRTQQEDSAVYLCASSFRDTTGYGYTFGSGTRLTVV.

This clonotype was counted at least ten times. V and J are TRBV7-2 and TRBJ1-2; no clear D gene. This CDR3 contains 12 residues. V lost 1 base and J lost 7, with 7 bases in between. The germline gives CDR1 SGHTA, CDR2 FQGNSA. CDR3 DNA sequence: TGTGCCAGCAGCTTAGAAATGGCTGGCTACACCTTC. Translating gives CASSLEMAGYTF.

This clonotype turned up a few times. The chain carries TRBV7-6 and TRBJ2-1, with D uncertain. This CDR3 contains 12 residues. V was clipped by 2 bases and J by 8 bases, with 7 bases between them. Germline CDR1 reads SGHVS; CDR2 reads FNYEAQ. Written as DNA, the CDR3 is TGTGCCAGCAGCTTATCATGGGATGAGCAGTTCTTC. Translated, it gives CASSLSWDEQFF.

A remark on this clonotype: A much larger clone lies a single base off, so this may be a read error. The chain links TRBV7-2 to TRBJ2-1, with D perhaps assigned TRBD1 or TRBD2 (5 bases each). This CDR3 spans 15 amino acids. The V end was cut by 6 bases, the J end by 6 bases, with 18 bases between. The germline V gene encodes CDR1 SGHTA and CDR2 FQGNSA. The CDR3 coding sequence is TGTGCCAGCAGAATACCCCTGGGGGAGCGCAATGAGCAGTTCTTC. Translation: CASRIPLGERNEQFF.

J is TRBJ2-7 and V is TRBV5-4; 15 nucleotides agree with TRBD2. Looked up from germline, CDR1 is SGHNT and CDR2 is YYREEE (reference sequence). The CDR3 totals 18 residues. V lost 3 bases, J lost 4 bases, and 11 bases stayed unmatched. CDR3 amino acids: CASSSPAGTSGRLYEQYF. The CDR3 nucleotides are TGTGCCAGCAGCTCACCCGCCGGGACTAGCGGGAGGTTATACGAGCAGTACTTC. The variable domain in full, with the rest retrieved from reference TRBV5-4 and TRBJ2-7, is ETGVTQSPTHLIKTRGQQVTLRCSSQSGHNTVSWYQQALGQGPQFIFQYYREEENGRGNFPPRFSGLQFPNYSSELNVNALELDDSALYLCASSSPAGTSGRLYEQYFGPGTRLTVT.

The V and J genes are TRBV7-2 and TRBJ2-7; the match to TRBD1 covers 7 bases. This CDR3 contains 15 residues. The J segment lost 3 bases and the V segment lost 3 bases, leaving 8 bases of the junction unmatched. Germline-derived CDR1 and CDR2 are SGHTA and FQGNSA. CDR3 amino acids: CASSFTGTDDYEQYF. The CDR3 nucleotides read TGTGCCAGCAGCTTCACCGGGACAGACGACTACGAGCAGTACTTC.